This T cell receptor beta chain was captured by sequencing in a study of control samples from healthy donors and cancer patients. Looked up from germline, CDR1 is KGHDR and CDR2 is SFDVKD. V shed 0 bases and J shed 7 bases, with 2 bases lying between them. This CDR3 has 12 residues. Sequencing was performed with immunoSEQ multiplex PCR; in TCRdb, only in-frame clones are kept and a portion is missing. The profile shows over 150,000 clones, around nine tenths of them singletons. The chain carries TRBV24-1 and TRBJ1-4; D is unclear. The sequence was obtained from a man aged 25 to 40 in good health. The sample was blood. CDR3 DNA sequence: TGTGCCACCAGTGATTTGTGTGAAAAACTGTTTTTT. Its translation is CATSDLCEKLFF.